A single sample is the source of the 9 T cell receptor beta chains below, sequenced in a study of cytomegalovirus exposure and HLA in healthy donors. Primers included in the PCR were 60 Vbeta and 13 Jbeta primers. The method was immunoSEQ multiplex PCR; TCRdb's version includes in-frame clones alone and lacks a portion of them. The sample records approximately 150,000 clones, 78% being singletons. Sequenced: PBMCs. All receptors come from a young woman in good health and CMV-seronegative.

The CDR3 nucleotides read TGTGCCAGGCTACCGGGACTAGCGGACTCTGGGGCCAACGTCCTGACTTTC. It encodes CARLPGLADSGANVLTF. The chain combines TRBV27 with TRBJ2-6; 11 bases map to TRBD2. The V and J ends lost 9 bases and 0 bases, in that order; junction bases with no gene match: 7. The germline CDR1 and CDR2 sequences are MNHEY and SMNVEV (reference sequence). The CDR3 runs 17 residues. The full variable domain, with the rest looked up from reference TRBV27 and TRBJ2-6, is EAQVTQNPRYLITVTGKKLTVTCSQNMNHEYMSWYRQDPGLGLRQIYYSMNVEVTDKGDVPEGYKVSRKEKRNFPLILESPSPNQTSLYFCARLPGLADSGANVLTFGAGSRLTVL.

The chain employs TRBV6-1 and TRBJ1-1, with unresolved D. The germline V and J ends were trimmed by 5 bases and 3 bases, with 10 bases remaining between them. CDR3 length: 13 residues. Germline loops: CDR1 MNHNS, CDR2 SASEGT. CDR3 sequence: CASSRSEDTEAFF. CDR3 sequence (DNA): TGTGCCAGCAGTCGATCGGAGGACACTGAAGCTTTCTTT.

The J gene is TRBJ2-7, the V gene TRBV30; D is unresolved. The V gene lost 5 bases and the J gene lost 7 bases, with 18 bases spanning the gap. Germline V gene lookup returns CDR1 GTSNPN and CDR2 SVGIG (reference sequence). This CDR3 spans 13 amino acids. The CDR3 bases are TGTGCCTGGGGTGACCGGCCGGTCGGGGAGCAGTACTTC. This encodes CAWGDRPVGEQYF.

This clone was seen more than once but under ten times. CDR3 coding DNA: TGCAGCGTTGCCACAGGGGACAGCTCCTACGAGCAGTACTTC. This gives the protein CSVATGDSSYEQYF. J is TRBJ2-5 and V is TRBV29-1; 7 bases agree with TRBD1. The J call is doubtful: the DNA matches TRBJ2-7 better. Germline values: CDR1 SQVTM, CDR2 ANQGSEA. The CDR3 has 14 residues.

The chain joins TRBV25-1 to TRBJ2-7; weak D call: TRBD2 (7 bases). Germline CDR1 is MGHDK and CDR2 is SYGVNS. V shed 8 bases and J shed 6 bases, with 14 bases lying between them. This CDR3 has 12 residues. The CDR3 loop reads CASGGGPVEQYF. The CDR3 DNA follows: TGTGCCAGCGGGGGGGGGCCAGTCGAGCAGTACTTC.

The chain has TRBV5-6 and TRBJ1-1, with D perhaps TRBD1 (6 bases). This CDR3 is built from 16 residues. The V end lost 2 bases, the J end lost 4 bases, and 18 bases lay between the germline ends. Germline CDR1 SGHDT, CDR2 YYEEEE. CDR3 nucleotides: TGTGCCAGCAGCTTAGGTTGGATGGGGGGGCCCACTGAAGCTTTCTTT. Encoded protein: CASSLGWMGGPTEAFF.

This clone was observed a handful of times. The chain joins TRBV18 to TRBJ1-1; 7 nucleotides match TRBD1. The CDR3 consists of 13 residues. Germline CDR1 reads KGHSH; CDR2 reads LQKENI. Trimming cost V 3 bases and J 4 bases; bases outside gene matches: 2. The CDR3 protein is CASSPNRGTEAFF. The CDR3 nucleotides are TGTGCCAGCTCACCCAACAGGGGCACTGAAGCTTTCTTT.

As DNA, the CDR3 is TGCGCCAGCAGCCAAGTAACGTCTAGCGGACAAGAGACCCAGTACTTC. It translates to CASSQVTSSGQETQYF. The chain recombines TRBV4-1 with TRBJ2-5; 7 positions agree with TRBD2. The CDR3 runs 16 residues. The J segment lost 2 bases and the V segment lost 1 base, leaving 7 bases of the junction unmatched. Per germline, CDR1 MGHRA and CDR2 YSYEKL.

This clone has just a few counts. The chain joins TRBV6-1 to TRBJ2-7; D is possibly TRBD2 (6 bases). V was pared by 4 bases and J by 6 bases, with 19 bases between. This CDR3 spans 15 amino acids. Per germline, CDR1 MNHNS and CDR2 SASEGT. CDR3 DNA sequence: TGTGCCAGCAGTGCTCCGGGACTTGGGGCGGGCGAGCAGTACTTC. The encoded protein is CASSAPGLGAGEQYF.